The 6 T cell receptor beta chains in this list originate from one sample, sequenced in a study of cytomegalovirus exposure and HLA in healthy donors. Primers: 60 Vbeta forward and 13 Jbeta reverse. Sequencing was performed with immunoSEQ multiplex PCR; in TCRdb, only in-frame clones are kept and a portion is missing. This listing includes approximately 130,000 clones. Sequences were obtained from PBMCs. These receptors were collected from a woman aged 55-70 years in good health and CMV-seronegative.

This chain connects TRBV15 to TRBJ2-7, with D perhaps TRBD1 (6 bases). Trimming took off 2 bases at V and 0 bases at J, with 11 bases between the two ends. The CDR3 has 15 amino acids. CDR1 and CDR2 from the germline V gene are LNHNV and YYDKDF (reference sequence). CDR3 protein: CATSRTGQSSYEQYF. As DNA, the CDR3 is TGTGCCACCAGCAGAACGGGACAAAGCTCCTACGAGCAGTACTTC. Full variable domain (outside the CDR3, taken from reference TRBV15 and TRBJ2-7): DAMVIQNPRYQVTQFGKPVTLSCSQTLNHNVMYWYQQKSSQAPKLLFHYYDKDFNNEADTPDNFQSRRPNTSFCFLDIRSPGLGDTAMYLCATSRTGQSSYEQYFGPGTRLTVT.

This sequence joins TRBV7-9 and TRBJ2-2, with 8 bases aligning to TRBD2. CDR3 length equals 15 residues. Germline V gene data show CDR1 as SEHNR and CDR2 as FQNEAQ (reference sequence). The trim removed 7 bases at V and 2 bases at J, leaving 6 bases unmatched. CDR3 amino acids: CASTRLASNTGELFF. CDR3 in DNA: TGTGCCAGCACGCGACTAGCGTCTAACACCGGGGAGCTGTTTTTT.

The rearrangement uses TRBV18 and TRBJ1-6; tentatively, D is TRBD1 (5 bases). The CDR3 loop spans 15 amino acids. The V gene lost 2 bases and the J gene lost 5 bases, with 10 bases spanning the gap. Germline loops: CDR1 KGHSH, CDR2 LQKENI. In nucleotides, the CDR3 is TGTGCCAGCTCACCAGGGGCGGGGCATAATTCACCCCTCCACTTT. Protein sequence: CASSPGAGHNSPLHF.

The V call is TRBV4-1, the J call TRBJ1-2, with a tentative D call TRBD1 (5 bases). V gave up 0 bases and J gave up 4 bases, with 12 bases separating them. This CDR3 region has 15 residues. Looked up from germline, CDR1 is MGHRA and CDR2 is YSYEKL. CDR3 coding DNA: TGCGCCAGCAGCCAAGATGGGCAGGGTGGCTATGGCTACACCTTC. Protein sequence: CASSQDGQGGYGYTF.

The CDR3 sequence: CASSLPGGTSGRSDTQYF. The DNA of the CDR3 is TGCGCCAGCAGCCTTCCTGGGGGGACTAGCGGGAGATCTGATACGCAGTATTTT. This sequence joins TRBV5-1 and TRBJ2-3, with 14 bases lining up with TRBD2. The CDR3 covers 18 residues. V was clipped by 4 bases and J by 6 bases; unmatched bases: 13. The V gene's germline CDR1 is SGHRS and CDR2 YFSETQ.

The chain employs TRBV7-9 and TRBJ1-2; tentatively, D is TRBD1 (5 bases). CDR3 length equals 14 residues. The ends were cut back, 5 bases at V and 2 bases at J, with 12 bases in the middle. Germline loops: CDR1 SEHNR, CDR2 FQNEAQ (reference sequence). The CDR3 reads CASSGTFDNYGYTF. The CDR3 DNA is TGTGCCAGCAGCGGGACTTTTGACAACTATGGCTACACCTTC.